A selection of T cell receptor beta chains follows, all from one sample in a study of neurological immune-mediated disorders. TCRdb re-called the 5' RACE reads through MiXCR, storing one row per CDR3 protein. Seen here are just under 45,000 distinct CDR3 sequences, over 9.5% observed once, and the top ten hold 1.3%. The sample was PBMCs. These receptors were taken from a female donor in good health. The CDR3 runs from the conserved cysteine through the conserved F or W. A D gene is named only where the DNA matches it firmly. Clone size is shown for a subset of rows, as once, few, many or a class of expanded clone.

D gene	V gene	clone size	J gene	CDR3 protein	CDR3 DNA
TRBD2	TRBV4-2	-	TRBJ2-3	CASSPWTSGGVTDTQYF	TGTGCCAGCAGCCCCTGGACTAGCGGGGGGGTGACAGATACGCAGTATTTT
-	TRBV7-2	many	TRBJ1-2	CASSPDTNYGYTF	TGTGCCAGCAGCCCTGATACTAACTATGGCTACACCTTC
TRBD1	TRBV7-2	-	TRBJ1-2	CASIKTGHNYCYTF	TGTGCCAGCATCAAGACAGGGCACAACTATTGCTACACCTTC
TRBD2	TRBV27	many	TRBJ2-1	CASSTRLAGGVNNEQFF	TGTGCCAGCAGTACGCGACTAGCGGGAGGGGTAAACAATGAGCAGTTCTTC
TRBD1	TRBV2	many	TRBJ1-2	CASREGQVYGYTF	TGTGCCAGCAGGGAGGGACAGGTCTATGGCTACACCTTC
TRBD2	TRBV7-6	many	TRBJ2-3	CASSLAISGGHSSTDTQYF	TGTGCCAGCAGCTTAGCGATTAGCGGGGGGCATTCTAGCACAGATACGCAGTATTTT
TRBD1	TRBV19	many	TRBJ2-6	CASIPGGPSSSGANVLTF	TGTGCCAGTATTCCAGGGGGCCCGTCCAGCTCTGGGGCCAACGTCCTGACTTTC
-	TRBV12-3/TRBV12-4	many	TRBJ2-3	CASSLGDTQYF	TGTGCCAGCAGTTTAGGGGATACGCAGTATTTT
-	TRBV2	many	TRBJ2-1	CASSEGTKQFF	TGTGCCAGCAGTGAAGGGACTAAGCAGTTCTTC
TRBD1	TRBV5-1	many	TRBJ1-1	CASKLDRGGAFF	TGCGCCAGCAAACTCGACAGGGGTGGAGCTTTCTTT
-	TRBV13	-	TRBJ2-1	CASSLGGLDEQFF	TGTGCCAGCAGCTTAGGCGGCTTGGATGAGCAGTTCTTC
-	TRBV3-1	-	TRBJ2-7	CASSQSGGNEQYF	TGTGCCAGCAGCCAGTCAGGGGGGAACGAGCAGTACTTC
-	TRBV7-9	many	TRBJ1-2	CASSLDGGGSVGYTF	TGTGCCAGCAGCTTAGATGGAGGGGGAAGTGTTGGCTACACCTTC
-	TRBV6-5	-	TRBJ1-1	CASQGRPTQNTEAFF	TGTGCCAGCCAGGGTAGACCGACCCAGAACACTGAAGCTTTCTTT
-	TRBV4-1	once	TRBJ2-4	CASSQEAIVIAKNIHCF	TGCGCCAGCAGCCAAGAGGCGATAGTTATAGCCAAAAACATTCATTGCTTC
-	TRBV3-1	many	TRBJ1-1	CASSLSVGANTEAFF	TGTGCCAGCAGCCTGTCCGTGGGGGCTAACACTGAAGCTTTCTTT
-	TRBV20-1	many	TRBJ2-2	CSASPRNTGELFF	TGCAGTGCTAGTCCCCGGAACACCGGGGAGCTGTTTTTT
-	TRBV5-1	many	TRBJ2-7	CASSPFAETYEQYF	TGCGCCAGCAGCCCCTTCGCGGAGACCTACGAGCAGTACTTC
-	TRBV5-1	many	TRBJ1-6	CASSLVSRPNSPLHF	TGCGCCAGCAGCTTGGTATCACGGCCTAATTCACCCCTCCACTTT
-	TRBV2	-	TRBJ1-6	CASSRDNLALHF	TGTGCCAGCAGTCGGGACAATCTTGCCCTCCACTTT
-	TRBV6-1	-	TRBJ2-7	CASSETVVGGGGQQQYF	TGTGCCAGCAGTGAAACCGTGGTTGGAGGGGGCGGGCAGCAGCAGTACTTC
-	TRBV6-1	many	TRBJ2-3	CASSEVAGIADTQYF	TGTGCCAGCAGTGAAGTGGCGGGGATAGCGGATACGCAGTATTTT
-	TRBV10-3	many	TRBJ1-1	CAISELGAEAFF	TGTGCCATCAGTGAGCTGGGTGCTGAAGCTTTCTTT
-	TRBV20-1	many	TRBJ1-1	CSARTSRMNTEAFF	TGCAGTGCTAGGACAAGCCGAATGAACACTGAAGCTTTCTTT
-	TRBV4-1	many	TRBJ2-7	CASSQDRAAYEQYF	TGCGCCAGCAGCCAAGATAGGGCAGCCTACGAGCAGTACTTC
-	TRBV3-1	once	TRBJ1-1	CASSRFTGNTEALF	TGTGCCAGCAGCCGCTTCACAGGGAACACTGAAGCTTTGTTT
-	TRBV5-4	many	TRBJ2-1	CASSLWLHTYNEQFF	TGTGCCAGCAGCTTGTGGCTACATACCTACAATGAGCAGTTCTTC
-	TRBV29-1	-	TRBJ2-1	CSVRGRGESYNEQFF	TGCAGCGTTAGGGGGCGGGGCGAATCCTACAATGAGCAGTTCTTC
-	TRBV25-1	few	TRBJ2-7	CASSDAGRQYF	TGTGCCAGCAGTGATGCCGGACGACAGTACTTC
-	TRBV11-2	many	TRBJ2-6	CASSRIGANVLTF	TGTGCCAGCAGCCGGATCGGGGCCAACGTCCTGACTTTC
TRBD1	TRBV2	many	TRBJ1-1	CASRDLKSRDRGTEAFF	TGTGCCAGCAGGGATCTAAAATCCAGGGACAGGGGAACTGAAGCTTTCTTT
TRBD2	TRBV27	many	TRBJ2-1	CASSLSSGRYEQFF	TGTGCCAGCAGTTTGTCCAGCGGGAGGTATGAGCAGTTCTTC
-	TRBV6-6	many	TRBJ1-5	CASSLTGTNSNQPQHF	TGTGCCAGCAGCCTTACAGGAACTAATAGCAATCAGCCCCAGCATTTT
-	TRBV5-1	many	TRBJ2-5	CASSLGGPQETQYF	TGCGCCAGCAGCTTGGGAGGACCTCAAGAGACCCAGTACTTC
-	TRBV9	many	TRBJ2-3	CASSVTTSTDTQYF	TGTGCCAGCAGCGTAACTACTAGCACAGATACGCAGTATTTT
-	TRBV20-1	many	TRBJ1-3	CSVSKGDGNTIYF	TGCAGTGTTTCGAAGGGCGATGGAAACACCATATATTTT
-	TRBV6-5	many	TRBJ1-2	CASSYSQGGHYGYTF	TGTGCCAGCAGTTACTCGCAGGGTGGGCACTATGGCTACACCTTC
TRBD2	TRBV5-1	many	TRBJ2-3	CASSLAGRGTTDTQYF	TGCGCCAGCAGCTTGGCCGGGAGGGGAACCACAGATACGCAGTATTTT
-	TRBV20-1	many	TRBJ1-1	CSAYGAEAFF	TGCAGTGCTTATGGTGCGGAAGCTTTCTTT
-	TRBV7-3	many	TRBJ1-1	CASEGGQWTEAFF	TGTGCCAGCGAGGGGGGGCAATGGACTGAAGCTTTCTTT
-	TRBV12-3/TRBV12-4	-	TRBJ1-2	CASSFGGGDGYTF	TGTGCCAGCTCCTTTGGGGGGGGGGATGGCTACACCTTC
-	TRBV5-1	once	TRBJ2-1	CASRNGGSSYNEQFF	TGCGCCAGTCGGAATGGGGGAAGCTCCTACAATGAGCAGTTCTTC
-	TRBV6-5	many	TRBJ1-2	CASTGPNYGYTF	TGTGCCAGCACGGGTCCTAACTATGGCTACACCTTC
-	TRBV2	many	TRBJ2-1	CASSETDKQFF	TGTGCCAGCAGCGAAACAGATAAGCAGTTCTTC
TRBD1	TRBV25-1	many	TRBJ2-1	CASSPPPGQTQFF	TGTGCCAGCAGTCCGCCACCGGGACAGACTCAGTTCTTC
-	TRBV20-1	many	TRBJ1-6	CSAREATAAPDNSPLHF	TGCAGTGCTAGAGAGGCAACGGCGGCACCCGATAATTCACCCCTCCACTTT
-	TRBV7-2	many	TRBJ2-1	CASSQRGQSYNEQFF	TGTGCCAGCAGTCAACGGGGGCAATCCTACAATGAGCAGTTCTTC
-	TRBV2	many	TRBJ2-1	CASSVSDQSSYNEQFF	TGTGCCAGCAGTGTATCTGACCAAAGCTCCTACAATGAGCAGTTCTTC
-	TRBV5-1	many	TRBJ1-4	CASSLAYGTTNEKLFF	TGCGCCAGCAGCTTGGCCTACGGAACAACTAATGAAAAACTGTTTTTT
-	TRBV5-6	many	TRBJ2-7	CASSQVSSSAEQYF	TGTGCCAGCAGCCAAGTGTCCTCCTCGGCGGAGCAGTACTTC